The rows below give T cell receptor beta chains drawn from one sample of a study of blood T cell repertoires in COVID-19. Only in-frame clones appear in the TCRdb table, and some are missing; sequencing was by immunoSEQ multiplex PCR. The sample consists of over 200,000 clones, 80% to 85% of them appearing once. The sample taken for sequencing was PBMCs or T cells enriched from blood (not recorded which). These TCRs come from a woman aged 45-65 years with acute COVID-19. Each CDR3 is given with its conserved first and last residue. The D gene is left open where the match is weak. Size tells how often a clone was seen (once, few, many) or the class of an expanded clone, and some rows leave it out.

CDR3 DNA | CDR3 protein | D gene | clone size | J gene | V gene
TGCGCCAGCAGCCTGAGGGGGCAGAGCTCCTACAATGAGCAGTTCTTC | CASSLRGQSSYNEQFF | TRBD1 | once | TRBJ2-1 | TRBV5-1
TGCGCCAGCAGCCAAGAAGCCCGGACTAGCGGGAGCTCGGATACGCAGTATTTT | CASSQEARTSGSSDTQYF | TRBD2 | NA | TRBJ2-3 | TRBV4-3
TGTGCCAGCAAACTAGGACTAGCGGGACTCCTTACTACGAATGAGCAGTTCTTC | CASKLGLAGLLTTNEQFF | TRBD2 | NA | TRBJ2-1 | TRBV2
TGTGCCAGCAGCTTGGTGGCAGACAGAACCGGGGAGCTGTTTTTT | CASSLVADRTGELFF | NA | NA | TRBJ2-2 | TRBV5-5
TGTGCCAGCAGTAAATTTCCCTTGAACACTGAAGCTTTCTTT | CASSKFPLNTEAFF | NA | NA | TRBJ1-1 | TRBV2
TGCAGCGCCCAACAGGGCAATGAAAAACTGTTTTTT | CSAQQGNEKLFF | NA | NA | TRBJ1-4 | TRBV29-1
TGCGCTAGCAGCTTGGGTGCGGATGAAGCTTTCTTT | CASSLGADEAFF | NA | NA | TRBJ1-1 | TRBV5-1
TGTGCCAGCAGCTTAGCGTGGACTAGCGGGGGAGGGACCCAGTACTTC | CASSLAWTSGGGTQYF | TRBD2 | few | TRBJ2-5 | TRBV7-2
TGTGCCAGCAGTTTTGCTGACAGCCTACTGCCCTACGAGCAGTACTTC | CASSFADSLLPYEQYF | NA | NA | TRBJ2-7 | TRBV28
TGTGCCAGCAGACAAATCGGACTAGCGGCGGCCGGGGAGCTGTTTTTT | CASRQIGLAAAGELFF | TRBD2 | once | TRBJ2-2 | TRBV28
TGTGCCAGCAGTAGGGACAGCACACTGAACACTGAAGCTTTCTTT | CASSRDSTLNTEAFF | TRBD1 | NA | TRBJ1-1 | TRBV6-6
TGTGCCAGCAGTTTACTAACTGGTACAGGTTTAGGGCAGAACACTGAAGCTTTCTTT | CASSLLTGTGLGQNTEAFF | NA | NA | TRBJ1-1 | TRBV28
TGTGCCAGCAGCCAAGGGGGACAGGGGGTAAAGAACACTGAAGCTTTCTTT | CASSQGGQGVKNTEAFF | TRBD1 | NA | TRBJ1-1 | TRBV14
TGTGCCAGCTCACCAAATGAAGTGGGAGGGAACACCGGGGAGCTGTTTTTT | CASSPNEVGGNTGELFF | NA | NA | TRBJ2-2 | TRBV18
TGTGCCACCTCAAGACTAGCGGGGACCGGGGAGCTGTTTTTT | CATSRLAGTGELFF | TRBD2 | many | TRBJ2-2 | TRBV7-6